Listed here is a single TCR beta chain. This clonotype was seen at least ten times. The antigen it recognizes is unknown. Per-base qualities were not stored, and no clone one base away is much larger. From a lookup of the germline V gene (reference sequence), CDR1 and CDR2 are LNHDA and SQIVND. V gives up 8 bases and J gives up 0 bases, and the segment between their germline ends measures 13 bases. The CDR3 spans 15 residues, from the cysteine through the phenylalanine. Only the CDR3 DNA is retained, 45 bases long and in frame from the first base. The sample belongs to a study of response to subunit inactivated influenza vaccine listed by TCRdb under 2018. For the wider study: The study used deep quantitative T cell receptor repertoire profiling to track responses to a trivalent subunit inactivated influenza vaccine.

The paper as a whole reports these results and caveats: It was suggested by the authors that each seasonal influenza vaccination may recruit only a limited number of new T cells.

Library construction relied on RT-PCR. TCRdb shows the sequencer as Illumina HiSeq 2500. TCRdb reanalyzed the raw reads on its own, using fastp at Q25 for trimming and MiXCR for clone calling, and kept in-frame beta chains. Identical CDR3 proteins give one entry, which carries the most common genes and DNA. This sample has about half a million distinct CDR3 sequences in its table, and approximately 7.6% of those were observed once. The ten largest clones take up 13% of the sample. The chain links TRBV19 with TRBJ1-4; a tentative D match to TRBD1 spans 5 bases. The input for sequencing was PBMCs from blood, taken approximately 25 months after vaccination. This TCR came from a man aged 50 to 69 who received an inactivated influenza vaccine. Donor details come from another sample of the same person, matched by shared clones. The CDR3 region reads CASASGPATNEKLFF. The DNA sequence follows: TGTGCCAGTGCCTCGGGACCAGCAACTAATGAAAAACTGTTTTTT. The reference TRBV19 and TRBJ1-4 proteins fill in what lies around the CDR3, so the full variable domain reads DGGITQSPKYLFRKEGQNVTLSCEQNLNHDAMYWYRQDPGQGLRLIYYSQIVNDFQKGDIAEGYSVSREKKESFPLTVTSAQKNPTAFYLCASASGPATNEKLFFGSGTQLSVL.